A selection of T cell receptor beta chains follows, all from one sample in a study of breast tumors, draining lymph nodes, adjacent tissues. TCRdb analysed the multiplex PCR reads with MiXCR anew, one entry per CDR3 protein. The data hold more than 100,000 distinct CDR3 sequences, with under 25% observed a single time. Sequencing input: axillary lymph node tissue. The receptors come from a female donor with breast cancer. Some clones in this sample may be carry-over from other donors' samples. Each CDR3 is given with its conserved first and last residue. The order of the fields is clone size, CDR3 length, V gene, D gene, J gene, CDR3 DNA, CDR3 protein. D genes are given only for firm matches. The listing skips clone size in some rows; elsewhere it reads once, few, many or a size class.

clone size: NA
CDR3 length: 16
V gene: TRBV7-9
D gene: TRBD2
J gene: TRBJ2-3
CDR3 DNA: TGTGCCAGCAGCCAGAAAGCGGGAGCATGGACAGATACGCAGTATTTT
CDR3 protein: CASSQKAGAWTDTQYF

clone size: NA
CDR3 length: 15
V gene: TRBV28
D gene: TRBD2
J gene: TRBJ2-3
CDR3 DNA: TGTGTCAGCAGTTGGACTAGCGGCCTCACAGATACGCAGTATTTT
CDR3 protein: CVSSWTSGLTDTQYF

clone size: many
CDR3 length: 12
V gene: TRBV29-1
D gene: NA
J gene: TRBJ2-1
CDR3 DNA: TGCAGCGGGGGTACTACCTACAATGAGCAGTTCTTC
CDR3 protein: CSGGTTYNEQFF

clone size: few
CDR3 length: 19
V gene: TRBV6-5
D gene: NA
J gene: TRBJ1-2
CDR3 DNA: TGTGCCAGCAGCCCACTTCTTGGCTTCCAAAAACAGGGTGACTATGGCTACACCTTC
CDR3 protein: CASSPLLGFQKQGDYGYTF

clone size: many
CDR3 length: 17
V gene: TRBV20-1
D gene: NA
J gene: TRBJ1-5
CDR3 DNA: TGCAGTGCTAGCATCGGGGGGGTTGACAATAGCAATCAGCCCCAGCATTTT
CDR3 protein: CSASIGGVDNSNQPQHF

clone size: many
CDR3 length: 15
V gene: TRBV12-3/TRBV12-4
D gene: TRBD1
J gene: TRBJ2-2
CDR3 DNA: TGTGCCAGCAGCCGCAGGGGGTTAAACACCGGGGAGCTGTTTTTT
CDR3 protein: CASSRRGLNTGELFF

clone size: NA
CDR3 length: 15
V gene: TRBV6-5
D gene: TRBD2
J gene: TRBJ2-1
CDR3 DNA: TGTGCCAGCGGGACTAGCGGGAGCCCCTACAATGAGCAGTTCTTC
CDR3 protein: CASGTSGSPYNEQFF

clone size: many
CDR3 length: 15
V gene: TRBV3-1
D gene: NA
J gene: TRBJ2-1
CDR3 DNA: TGTGCCAGCAGCCCCAGCACCCCTGGCTTTGGTCAGCAGTTCTTC
CDR3 protein: CASSPSTPGFGQQFF

clone size: many
CDR3 length: 13
V gene: TRBV29-1
D gene: NA
J gene: TRBJ2-1
CDR3 DNA: TGCAGCGTGTCCGGATCGGTAGGCAATGAGCAGTTCTTC
CDR3 protein: CSVSGSVGNEQFF

clone size: many
CDR3 length: 14
V gene: TRBV14
D gene: NA
J gene: TRBJ2-7
CDR3 DNA: TGTGCCAGCAGCCAGCTTGGGCCGGACTACGAGCAGTACTTC
CDR3 protein: CASSQLGPDYEQYF

clone size: NA
CDR3 length: 14
V gene: TRBV20-1
D gene: NA
J gene: TRBJ2-7
CDR3 DNA: TGCAGTGCTAGAGATCCTAGCAGCGCCTACGAGCAGTACTTC
CDR3 protein: CSARDPSSAYEQYF

clone size: many
CDR3 length: 15
V gene: TRBV19
D gene: TRBD1
J gene: TRBJ2-5
CDR3 DNA: TGTGCCAGTAGTATCGGATTGGGACAGGGAGAGACCCAGTACTTC
CDR3 protein: CASSIGLGQGETQYF

clone size: NA
CDR3 length: 17
V gene: TRBV27
D gene: TRBD1
J gene: TRBJ2-1
CDR3 DNA: TGTGCCAGCAGCTCCGGGACAGGGGTTCGCTCCTACAATGAGCAGTTCTTC
CDR3 protein: CASSSGTGVRSYNEQFF

clone size: few
CDR3 length: 13
V gene: TRBV2
D gene: NA
J gene: TRBJ2-2
CDR3 DNA: TGTGCCAGCAGTGAAGCGTTCACCGGGGAGCTGTTTTTT
CDR3 protein: CASSEAFTGELFF

clone size: few
CDR3 length: 14
V gene: TRBV19
D gene: NA
J gene: TRBJ2-2
CDR3 DNA: TGTGCCACCCACAGGGGACTGAATACCGGGGAGCTGTTTTTT
CDR3 protein: CATHRGLNTGELFF

clone size: many
CDR3 length: 14
V gene: TRBV29-1
D gene: NA
J gene: TRBJ2-5
CDR3 DNA: TGCAGCGTTGAAGTAGGGCGCACGGGGGAGACCCAGTACTTC
CDR3 protein: CSVEVGRTGETQYF

clone size: many
CDR3 length: 13
V gene: TRBV29-1
D gene: TRBD1
J gene: TRBJ1-2
CDR3 DNA: TGCAGCGTGGAAGGACAGGGGAGCGGTGGCTACACCTTC
CDR3 protein: CSVEGQGSGGYTF

clone size: many
CDR3 length: 13
V gene: TRBV27
D gene: NA
J gene: TRBJ2-5
CDR3 DNA: TGTGCCAGCCGCCCCCAAGGTGGCGAGACCCAGTACTTC
CDR3 protein: CASRPQGGETQYF

clone size: many
CDR3 length: 14
V gene: TRBV12-5
D gene: TRBD1
J gene: TRBJ2-7
CDR3 DNA: TGTGCTAGTGGTTTCCAGACAGGGCCCTACGAGCAGTACTTC
CDR3 protein: CASGFQTGPYEQYF

clone size: many
CDR3 length: 13
V gene: TRBV29-1
D gene: NA
J gene: TRBJ2-1
CDR3 DNA: TGCAGCGCTACGCGGGACCCATCTAGTGAGCAGTTCTTC
CDR3 protein: CSATRDPSSEQFF

clone size: many
CDR3 length: 17
V gene: TRBV7-9
D gene: NA
J gene: TRBJ1-5
CDR3 DNA: TGTGCCAGCAGCTTAGCGTTGGAGGGTAAGGTTCGACAGCCCCAGCATTTT
CDR3 protein: CASSLALEGKVRQPQHF

clone size: many
CDR3 length: 16
V gene: TRBV19
D gene: TRBD2
J gene: TRBJ2-2
CDR3 DNA: TGTGCCAGTAGTATAGTAGCGGGGCCCAACACCGGGGAGCTGTTTTTT
CDR3 protein: CASSIVAGPNTGELFF

clone size: NA
CDR3 length: 12
V gene: TRBV12-2
D gene: NA
J gene: TRBJ2-2
CDR3 DNA: TGTGCAAGTCGCTCCTACACCGGGGAGCTGTTTTTT
CDR3 protein: CASRSYTGELFF

clone size: many
CDR3 length: 18
V gene: TRBV20-1
D gene: NA
J gene: TRBJ1-2
CDR3 DNA: TGCAGTGCTAGAGATAACCGGGGGACCCGCGATCAATCCTATGGCTACACCTTC
CDR3 protein: CSARDNRGTRDQSYGYTF

clone size: few
CDR3 length: 14
V gene: TRBV27
D gene: TRBD2
J gene: TRBJ2-2
CDR3 DNA: TGTGCCAGCAGGACTAGCGGGAGGATCGGGGAGCTGTTTTTT
CDR3 protein: CASRTSGRIGELFF